Listed here are 16 T cell receptor beta chains from one sample, sequenced in a study of beta chain features in type 1 diabetes. The entirety of the isolated RNA underwent reverse transcription, so expressed TCRB transcripts were sequenced. Only in-frame clones appear in the TCRdb table, and some are missing; sequencing was by immunoSEQ multiplex PCR. The table lists 130,000 to 150,000 clones, about 10% of them singletons, with under 1.5% in the top ten. Sequencing was performed on naive CD4+ T cells from blood. Receptors were obtained from a man in his late teens or twenties in good health.

The J gene is TRBJ1-1, the V gene TRBV7-2; D call uncertain. Germline V gene data show CDR1 as SGHTA and CDR2 as FQGNSA. The germline V and J ends were trimmed by 5 bases and 0 bases, with 10 bases remaining between them. The length of the CDR3 is 14 residues. The DNA for the CDR3 is TGTGCCAGCAGCGGCTCGATCCTGAACACTGAAGCTTTCTTT. Protein: CASSGSILNTEAFF. The complete variable domain, with remaining parts taken from reference TRBV7-2 and TRBJ1-1, reads GAGVSQSPSNKVTEKGKDVELRCDPISGHTALYWYRQSLGQGLEFLIYFQGNSAPDKSGLPSDRFSAERTGGSVSTLTIQRTQQEDSAVYLCASSGSILNTEAFFGQGTRLTVV.

There are a few counts of this clone. For the CDR3, the DNA is TGTGCCAGCAGCTTAGGATTCAGTGAGGGAATCAATCAGCCCCAGCATTTT. Protein: CASSLGFSEGINQPQHF. This chain uses TRBV7-4 with TRBJ1-5; no clear D. Germline V gene sequence: CDR1 SGHVT, CDR2 SQSDAQ. The CDR3 spans 17 residues. With 1 base removed from V and 3 bases from J, the gap between germline ends came to 16 bases. Full variable domain (rest looked up from reference TRBV7-4 and TRBJ1-5): GAGVSQSPRYKVAKRGRDVALRCDSISGHVTLYWYRQTLGQGSEVLTYSQSDAQRDKSGRPSGRFSAERPERSVSTLKIQRTEQGDSAVYLCASSLGFSEGINQPQHFGDGTRLSIL.

The CDR3 nucleotides read TGTGCCAGCAGTTCGACAGGGGGCAACAATGAGCAGTTCTTC. Translation gives CASSSTGGNNEQFF. The chain carries TRBV28 and TRBJ2-1; the match to TRBD1 covers 10 bases. Trimming took 4 bases from V and 5 from J; bases not matched to a gene: 2. The germline V gene encodes CDR1 MDHEN and CDR2 SYDVKM. The CDR3 sequence is 14 residues long.

This clone came up many times. V is TRBV30 and J is TRBJ2-1, with D tentatively TRBD2 (6 bases). Germline V gives CDR1 GTSNPN, CDR2 SVGIG (reference sequence). The CDR3 is 14 residues long. V gave up 5 bases and J gave up 1 base, with 12 bases separating them. The CDR3 sequence: CAWSGTASYNEQFF. The CDR3 DNA reads as TGTGCCTGGTCCGGGACTGCTTCCTACAATGAGCAGTTCTTC.

The chain employs TRBV18 and TRBJ2-2; TRBD2 might be the D (6 bases). The CDR3 is made up of 15 amino acids. Germline V gene sequence: CDR1 KGHSH, CDR2 LQKENI. V gave up 6 bases and J gave up 1 base, with 12 bases separating them. In nucleotides, the CDR3 is TGTGCCAGCTCTCGGGAGACAGTGAACACCGGGGAGCTGTTTTTT. Encoded protein: CASSRETVNTGELFF.

This clone was counted a few times. The rearrangement uses TRBV5-1 and TRBJ2-1; 14 bases line up with TRBD2. This CDR3 is 15 amino acids long. Germline V gene lookup returns CDR1 SGHRS and CDR2 YFSETQ. V gave up 4 bases and J gave up 9 bases; unmatched junction bases: 6. CDR3 protein: CASSPGLAGGSEQFF. The CDR3 DNA reads TGCGCCAGCAGCCCTGGACTAGCGGGGGGTAGTGAGCAGTTCTTC.

The chain couples TRBV6-5 to TRBJ1-5; D is undetermined. Germline V gene sequence: CDR1 MNHEY, CDR2 SVGAGI. Trimming stripped 8 bases from V and 4 bases from J, with 3 bases between. The CDR3 extends over 10 amino acids. The CDR3 nucleotides are TGTGCCAGCGCGAATCAGCCCCAGCATTTT. Protein: CASANQPQHF.

This clone was detected only a few times. The rearrangement joins TRBV7-7 to TRBJ1-6; no definite D call. V lost 1 base and J lost 10, with 8 bases in between. The CDR3 runs to 13 residues. Germline CDR1 reads SSHAT; CDR2 reads FNYEAQ (reference sequence). CDR3 sequence reads: CASSLDEESPLHF. The CDR3 DNA reads TGTGCCAGCAGCTTAGACGAGGAGTCACCCCTCCACTTT.

This clone was counted at least ten times. This rearrangement joins TRBV7-2 to TRBJ2-3; no clear D. The CDR3 is 14 residues long. Germline CDR1 and CDR2: SGHTA and FQGNSA. Trimming removed 1 base at V and 2 bases at J, with 7 bases between. The CDR3 protein is CASSLDTNTDTQYF. CDR3 coding DNA: TGTGCCAGCAGCTTAGACACAAACACAGATACGCAGTATTTT. Supplemented by reference TRBV7-2 and TRBJ2-3, the full variable domain reads GAGVSQSPSNKVTEKGKDVELRCDPISGHTALYWYRQSLGQGLEFLIYFQGNSAPDKSGLPSDRFSAERTGGSVSTLTIQRTQQEDSAVYLCASSLDTNTDTQYFGPGTRLTVL.

This clone came up a few times. As DNA, the CDR3 is TGTGCCAGCAGCCCGGTGGGGGGAGGAGAGACCCAGTACTTC. The encoded protein is CASSPVGGGETQYF. This chain uses TRBV7-7 with TRBJ2-5; TRBD2 is a possible D gene (6 bases). This CDR3 region has 14 residues. Trimming took off 5 bases at V and 4 bases at J, with 14 bases between the two ends. The germline V gene encodes CDR1 SSHAT and CDR2 FNYEAQ (reference sequence).

The genes are TRBV7-6 and TRBJ2-5; D is uncertain. Between the trimmed V and J ends, which lost 5 bases and 0 bases, there was a span of 16 bases. Germline V gene lookup returns CDR1 SGHVS and CDR2 FNYEAQ. This CDR3 spans 16 amino acids. The CDR3 coding sequence is TGTGCCAGCAGCAGCCCGGCCCCAGCGTACCAAGAGACCCAGTACTTC. This translates into CASSSPAPAYQETQYF.

This clone was observed a handful of times. The rearrangement uses TRBV6-6 and TRBJ2-3; the match to TRBD1 covers 8 bases. The CDR3 totals 16 residues. After removal of 0 bases from V and 1 base from J, the junction contained 3 bases not matched to a gene. Germline V gives CDR1 MNHNY, CDR2 SVGAGI (reference sequence). The CDR3 DNA sequence: TGTGCCAGCAGTTACTCGAGGGGACAGGGCACAGATACGCAGTATTTT. Its protein product is CASSYSRGQGTDTQYF.

There are a few counts of this clone. J is TRBJ2-1 and V is TRBV6-5; D is possibly TRBD2 (5 bases). The CDR3 is 15 amino acids. Trimming stripped 4 bases from V and 5 bases from J, with 15 bases between. CDR1 is MNHEY and CDR2 is SVGAGI in the germline V gene. The CDR3 nucleotides are TGTGCCAGCAGTTTACGGACTCTGATGAACAATGAGCAGTTCTTC. It codes for CASSLRTLMNNEQFF.

This clone was seen a few times. This rearrangement joins TRBV5-1 to TRBJ1-1, with D uncertain. The germline V and J ends were trimmed by 1 base and 0 bases, with 4 bases remaining between them. The CDR3 totals 13 residues. In germline, CDR1 is SGHRS, CDR2 YFSETQ. The CDR3 nucleotides are TGCGCCAGCAGCTTGTTAATGAACACTGAAGCTTTCTTT. Protein: CASSLLMNTEAFF. The whole variable domain, remainder taken from reference TRBV5-1 and TRBJ1-1, is KAGVTQTPRYLIKTRGQQVTLSCSPISGHRSVSWYQQTPGQGLQFLFEYFSETQRNKGNFPGRFSGRQFSNSRSEMNVSTLELGDSALYLCASSLLMNTEAFFGQGTRLTVV.

This clone showed up many times. The V call is TRBV23-1, the J call TRBJ2-7, with 8 bases that match TRBD2. TRBV23-1 falls under the ORF class, with uncertain function. The trim removed 8 bases at V and 4 bases at J, leaving 1 base unmatched. The CDR3 is made up of 11 amino acids. CDR3 DNA sequence: TGCGCCAGCCGGGAGGGTTACGAGCAGTACTTC. This codes for CASREGYEQYF.

The chain uses TRBV18 and TRBJ2-6; 9 bases align to TRBD1. Germline V CDR1 and CDR2: KGHSH, LQKENI. CDR3 length: 18 residues. Trimming took 3 bases from V and 1 from J; bases not matched to a gene: 7. The CDR3 DNA follows: TGTGCCAGCTCACCTCAAGACAGGGGGACTTCTGGGGCCAACGTCCTGACTTTC. Protein sequence: CASSPQDRGTSGANVLTF.